This T cell receptor beta chain was observed in a study of a mutant IDH1 vaccine in newly diagnosed glioma. The wider study: Mean patient age was roughly 43 years; roughly 62% were male and approximately 40% female. Earlier care involved radiotherapy, temozolomide, or both, and the majority received both.

The germline CDR1 and CDR2 sequences are MRHNA and SNTAGT. Deletions cut 2 bases from V and 5 bases from J, with 4 bases between. The CDR3 consists of 13 residues. The time point denotes: baseline, week 1 (first vaccination visit). Stated treatment: pre-vaccination baseline after standard-of-care therapy. Assay used: immunoSEQ multiplex PCR; TCRdb lists only in-frame clones, some missing. Of tens of thousands of clones listed, roughly 82% are singletons. This TCR derives from a man aged 35 to 55 with glioma. Some clones in this sample may be carry-over from other donors' samples. V and J are TRBV6-4 and TRBJ1-6; D not resolved. The material sequenced was PBMCs, taken from a glioma patient treated with radiotherapy, temozolomide or both. CDR3 sequence reads: CASSDRDNSPLHF. The CDR3 coding sequence is TGTGCCAGCAGTGACAGGGATAATTCACCCCTCCACTTT.